This TCR beta chain was retrieved from a study of shared clonotypes between healthy human individuals. Only in-frame clones appear in the TCRdb table, and some are missing; sequencing was by immunoSEQ multiplex PCR. This sample has fewer than 1.6 million clones, with around 98.5% found just once. Germline CDR1 MDHEN, CDR2 SYDVKM. J gave up 8 bases and V 4 bases, and 9 bases lay outside the gene matches. CDR3 length equals 15 residues. This rearrangement joins TRBV28 to TRBJ1-2; 11 bases are a match to TRBD1. The origin of this receptor is a man aged 25-40 years in good health. The sequencing sample was made of naive CD4+ T cells sorted from blood. Specified subset: CD45RA+ positively selected. CDR3 sequence reads: CASSSGQGEYRGYTF. In nucleotides, the CDR3 is TGTGCCAGCAGTTCGGGACAGGGGGAATATCGCGGCTACACCTTC.